Presented here are 3 T cell receptor beta chains from one specimen sequenced in a study of blood T cell repertoires in COVID-19. Sequenced by immunoSEQ multiplex PCR; TCRdb stores in-frame clones only, minus some. Of 90,000 or so clones in the sample, around nine tenths were seen once. Sequenced material: peripheral blood. The receptors come from a man aged 55-75 years with COVID-19, enrolled during active disease.

This rearrangement joins TRBV7-2 to TRBJ2-1; D is undetermined. Trimming pared 5 bases from V and 0 bases from J, leaving 11 bases between. The CDR3 loop spans 15 amino acids. Germline lookup yields CDR1 SGHTA and CDR2 FQGNSA. The CDR3 sequence: CASSPHGRSYNEQFF. DNA of the CDR3: TGTGCCAGCAGCCCCCATGGGCGCTCCTACAATGAGCAGTTCTTC.

CDR3 nucleotide sequence: TGTGCCAGCAGTCAGGGCTACGAGCAGTACTTC. Its translation is CASSQGYEQYF. The chain links TRBV12-3 or TRBV12-4 to TRBJ2-7; D is possibly TRBD1 (5 bases). V lost 5 bases to trimming and J lost 3 bases, with 5 bases between them. CDR3 size: 11 residues.

V gene TRBV7-3 combines with J gene TRBJ2-3; D may be TRBD2 (5 bases). Per germline, CDR1 SGHTA and CDR2 FQGTGA. CDR3 length: 14 residues. V lost 2 bases and J 7 bases, leaving 13 bases between the germline ends. The CDR3 sequence: CASSLAGPQNTQYF. In DNA, the CDR3 is TGTGCCAGCAGCTTAGCGGGTCCACAAAATACGCAGTATTTT.